This is a list of T cell receptor beta chains from one sample in a study of blood T cell repertoires in COVID-19. TCRdb keeps only in-frame clones here, not all; method: immunoSEQ multiplex PCR. The table includes about 94,000 clones, 75% to 90% detected once. Sequences were obtained from peripheral blood. The receptors shown here come from a woman over 75 with acute or convalescent COVID-19. CDR3s include the opening cysteine and the closing phenylalanine or tryptophan. A D gene is named only where the DNA matches it firmly. Expanded clones get a size class; other rows say once, few or many, or leave the size out.

clone size	D gene	V gene	J gene	CDR3 protein	CDR3 DNA
NA	TRBD1	TRBV5-4	TRBJ2-3	CASKTPTGTDTQYF	TGTGCCAGCAAAACCCCGACAGGGACAGATACGCAGTATTTT
NA	TRBD1	TRBV5-4	TRBJ2-5	CASSSMDRGQETQYF	TGTGCCAGCAGCTCGATGGACAGGGGGCAAGAGACCCAGTACTTC
NA	NA	TRBV5-1	TRBJ2-1	CASSRPSDEQFF	TGCGCCAGCAGCAGACCTAGCGATGAGCAGTTCTTC
once	TRBD2	TRBV20-1	TRBJ2-1	CSASWLAGGNFEQFF	TGCAGTGCTAGTTGGCTAGCGGGGGGTAATTTTGAGCAGTTCTTC
NA	NA	TRBV6-4	TRBJ2-2	CASSDAGYTGELFF	TGTGCCAGCAGTGACGCGGGGTACACCGGGGAGCTGTTTTTT
NA	TRBD2	TRBV9	TRBJ2-5	CASSVATGIGTSGAQGTQYF	TGTGCCAGCAGCGTAGCTACGGGAATCGGGACTAGCGGAGCCCAGGGGACCCAGTACTTC
NA	TRBD2	TRBV5-1	TRBJ2-5	CASSLVAGVETQYF	TGCGCCAGCAGCTTGGTAGCGGGAGTGGAGACCCAGTACTTC
once	NA	TRBV5-1	TRBJ2-1	CASSWMNQGGYNEQFF	TGCGCCAGCAGCTGGATGAACCAGGGGGGATACAATGAGCAGTTCTTC
NA	NA	TRBV5-6	TRBJ1-1	CASSLSQGRARTEAFF	TGTGCCAGCAGCTTGAGTCAAGGGAGGGCTCGGACTGAAGCTTTCTTT
NA	NA	TRBV29-1	TRBJ2-3	CSVARGSSTDTQYF	TGCAGCGTAGCCAGGGGATCTAGCACAGATACGCAGTATTTT
NA	TRBD2	TRBV9	TRBJ2-3	CASSPSPMASGGTDTQYF	TGTGCCAGCAGCCCGTCCCCTATGGCTAGCGGGGGGACAGATACGCAGTATTTT
NA	TRBD1	TRBV6-5	TRBJ2-6	CASRDRGSGANVLTF	TGTGCCAGCAGGGACAGGGGCTCTGGGGCCAACGTCCTGACTTTC
NA	NA	TRBV7-7	TRBJ2-1	CASSQAPRSEQFF	TGTGCCAGCAGCCAAGCCCCCCGTAGTGAGCAGTTCTTC
NA	TRBD1	TRBV7-2	TRBJ2-7	CASSPRTGGHYEQYF	TGTGCCAGCAGCCCAAGGACAGGGGGTCACTACGAGCAGTACTTC
NA	TRBD1	TRBV5-1	TRBJ2-5	CASTRTGGETQYF	TGCGCCAGCACGAGGACAGGGGGCGAGACCCAGTACTTC
NA	TRBD1	TRBV2	TRBJ1-5	CASSPDRANQPQHF	TGTGCCAGCAGTCCGGACAGGGCGAATCAGCCCCAGCATTTT
NA	TRBD1	TRBV6-5	TRBJ2-2	CASSYGRGRFTGELFF	TGTGCCAGCAGTTACGGCAGGGGGCGCTTCACCGGGGAGCTGTTTTTT
NA	TRBD2	TRBV18	TRBJ2-1	CASSPYGTSSYNEQFF	TGTGCCAGCTCACCGTATGGGACTAGCTCCTACAATGAGCAGTTCTTC
NA	TRBD1	TRBV19	TRBJ1-2	CASSIGQGPYGYTF	TGTGCCAGTAGTATAGGACAGGGACCCTATGGCTACACCTTC
NA	NA	TRBV30	TRBJ2-1	CARGGWTYNEQFF	TGTGCCCGTGGGGGGTGGACCTACAATGAGCAGTTCTTC
NA	NA	TRBV3-1/TRBV3-2	TRBJ2-2	CASSPRVFVGFPSTGELFF	TGTGCCAGCAGCCCCAGGGTTTTTGTTGGGTTCCCTAGCACCGGGGAGCTGTTTTTT
NA	NA	TRBV2	TRBJ2-7	CASGRTFSYEQYF	TGTGCCAGTGGCCGGACTTTCTCCTACGAGCAGTACTTC
NA	NA	TRBV3-1/TRBV3-2	TRBJ2-2	CASSRTANTGELFF	TGTGCCAGCAGCCGGACAGCGAACACCGGGGAGCTGTTTTTT
NA	TRBD1	TRBV3-1/TRBV3-2	TRBJ2-2	CASSPTGQGGTGELFF	TGTGCCAGCAGCCCCACGGGACAGGGCGGGACCGGGGAGCTGTTTTTT
NA	NA	TRBV7-9	TRBJ2-7	CASSSRVTYEQYF	TGTGCCAGCAGTTCCAGGGTAACCTACGAGCAGTACTTC
NA	NA	TRBV6-6	TRBJ2-3	CASSGLSTDTQYF	TGTGCCAGCAGTGGACTAAGCACAGATACGCAGTATTTT
few	TRBD2	TRBV5-1	TRBJ2-7	CASSLRLAGGYEQYF	TGCGCCAGCAGCTTGAGGCTAGCGGGAGGTTACGAGCAGTACTTC
NA	TRBD1	TRBV20-1	TRBJ2-7	CSASARDRASYEQYF	TGCAGTGCTAGTGCCCGGGACAGGGCGTCCTACGAGCAGTACTTC
NA	TRBD1	TRBV2	TRBJ2-7	CASWTGGSYEQYF	TGTGCCAGCTGGACAGGGGGCTCCTACGAGCAGTACTTC
NA	TRBD1	TRBV29-1	TRBJ1-4	CSVDRGTGEKLFF	TGCAGCGTGGACAGGGGAACGGGAGAAAAACTGTTTTTT
once	NA	TRBV7-2	TRBJ2-2	CASSSWRRRTGELFF	TGTGCCAGCAGCTCCTGGCGGAGAAGGACCGGGGAGCTGTTTTTT
NA	NA	TRBV30	TRBJ2-7	CAWTRGAGVGEQYF	TGTGCCTGGACACGGGGGGCAGGGGTTGGCGAGCAGTACTTC
NA	NA	TRBV20-1	TRBJ2-7	CSASLLLMQTYEQYF	TGCAGTGCTAGTTTACTCCTCATGCAAACCTACGAGCAGTACTTC
NA	TRBD2	TRBV7-2	TRBJ2-7	CASSSGLAGDTEQYF	TGTGCCAGCAGCTCGGGACTAGCGGGGGACACCGAGCAGTACTTC
NA	NA	TRBV7-2	TRBJ2-2	CASSFFSGGELFF	TGTGCCAGCAGCTTTTTTAGCGGCGGGGAGCTGTTTTTT
few	TRBD1	TRBV5-6	TRBJ1-1	CASSLSPHRGLTEAFF	TGTGCCAGCAGCTTAAGTCCTCACAGGGGGCTCACTGAAGCTTTCTTT
few	NA	TRBV5-4	TRBJ2-5	CASSLGQETQYF	TGTGCCAGCAGCTTGGGGCAGGAGACCCAGTACTTC
NA	TRBD2	TRBV7-3	TRBJ2-3	CASSPRSSGGANTQYF	TGTGCCAGCAGCCCACGGTCTAGCGGGGGGGCGAATACGCAGTATTTT
once	TRBD1	TRBV19	TRBJ1-4	CAASGRDRNEKLFF	TGTGCCGCATCCGGCAGGGACAGAAATGAAAAACTGTTTTTT
NA	NA	TRBV6-5	TRBJ2-4	CASSYSGREYF	TGTGCCAGCAGTTACTCTGGCAGGGAGTACTTC
NA	TRBD1	TRBV6-5	TRBJ1-5	CASSSDRERPQHF	TGTGCCAGCAGCTCGGACAGGGAGCGGCCCCAGCATTTT
NA	NA	TRBV2	TRBJ2-6	CASSLTESGANVLTF	TGTGCCAGCAGTTTGACAGAGTCTGGGGCCAACGTCCTGACTTTC
NA	TRBD1	TRBV3-1/TRBV3-2	TRBJ1-1	CASSRNRGGNTEAFF	TGTGCCAGCAGCCGGAACAGGGGAGGGAACACTGAAGCTTTCTTT
NA	TRBD1	TRBV5-1	TRBJ1-2	CASSRDRAGYTF	TGCGCCAGCAGCAGGGACAGGGCTGGCTACACCTTC